This TCR beta chain was found in a study of CD8 T cells in Susac syndrome (dated by TCRdb to the late 2010s). As for the study more broadly: The study used repertoire sequencing to test whether antigen drove CD8+ T cell activation and differentiation in Susac syndrome.

RNA was extracted using the RNeasy kit, and about 0.45 to 1 microgram was reverse transcribed with random hexamers. The immunoSEQ multiplex PCR assay, covering 54 Vbeta and 13 Jbeta segments, was used to amplify TCR beta CDR3 regions. To correct PCR amplification bias, a synthetic template baseline was used for both primer optimization and computational correction. The original methods were these. Reads were annotated to V, D and J genes according to IMGT and were analyzed with immunoSEQ Analyzer, with only productive sequences retained. Clonality was computed as one minus Shannon entropy normalized by log2 of the number of productive unique sequences. For each patient and control, public and private clones were evaluated among the 100 most prevalent clones. Clones were defined as Susac-specific when absent from the healthy and MS cohorts, from roughly 1,100 published viral clones and from other ImmuneACCESS disease sequences. TCRdb itself trimmed the public reads at Q25 with fastp, ran MiXCR and retained productive beta chains. Each CDR3 protein gets just one entry, which takes the most common genes and DNA from the rows behind it. The V and J calls, along with clone size, are taken from TCRdb and not from the paper's own processing. This sample has about 250,000 distinct CDR3 sequences in its table, and approximately 92% of those were observed once. The ten most abundant clones make up less than 0.075% of the sample.

Peripheral blood CD8+ and CD4+ T cells from healthy donors, Susac syndrome patients and multiple sclerosis patients were profiled using high-throughput TCR beta sequencing. The multiple sclerosis controls were treatment-naive patients whose relapsing-remitting disease, either stable or active, fulfilled the revised McDonald criteria. Bulk CD8+ and CD4+ T cells were purified magnetically by negative isolation, whereas CD8+ TEMRA cells were enriched by FACS. Blood was drawn into EDTA tubes, processed within 24 hours, and PBMCs were isolated by density gradient centrifugation. PBMCs intended for TCR sequencing were frozen in liquid nitrogen and were later thawed in a 37 degrees C water bath. The sorted or isolated CD4+, CD8+ and CD8+ TEMRA cells had a purity of 90% or higher. This clonotype was observed once. It has no known antigen specificity. Per-base qualities were not stored, and no clone one base away is much larger. One read alone lends weak support.

V is pruned by 4 bases and J by 4 bases, leaving 8 bases of the junction without a gene match. The germline V gene (reference sequence) gives CDR1 as LGHDT and CDR2 as YNNKEL. The CDR3 goes from the cysteine to the phenylalanine over 15 residues. The DNA shown is the 45-base CDR3, in frame from base 1. Results the study describes overall, beyond this receptor: The TCR sequencing and HLA analysis was acknowledged to have included a relatively small number of individuals.

In this chain, TRBV3-1 is recombined with TRBJ1-2, with 8 central nucleotides matching TRBD1. This TCR was recovered from a human donor with multiple sclerosis. The sequencing input was CD4+ T cells from PBMCs. In nucleotides, the sequence is TGTGCCAGCAGCCCCGGGACAGGATCCACCTATGGCTACACCTTC. This sequence encodes CASSPGTGSTYGYTF.